This passage covers 17 T cell receptor beta chains from one sample sequenced in a study of blood T cell repertoires in COVID-19 (TCRdb year 2020). The library relied on the immunoSEQ multiplex PCR assay. This is the immuneACCESS table as TCRdb keeps it, with only in-frame sequences that have V and J called. A part of the clones is gone; compared with another copy, unresolved V genes explain less than half, and the rest is unexplained. The sample table records some 340,000 clones; about 85% of these occur just once. The ten most abundant clones make up 3% to 4.5% of the sample. The sequencing sample was made of peripheral blood. These receptor sequences come from a young woman with acute or convalescent COVID-19.

The chain has TRBV6-6 and TRBJ1-1; 12 positions agree with TRBD1. After removal of 6 bases from V and 7 bases from J, the junction contained 9 bases not matched to a gene. Looked up from germline, CDR1 is MNHNY and CDR2 is SVGAGI (reference sequence). The CDR3 runs 15 residues. This CDR3 reads CASRGGQGAGGEAFF. The DNA for the CDR3 is TGTGCCAGCAGGGGGGGACAGGGGGCTGGGGGTGAAGCTTTCTTT.

The chain joins TRBV9 to TRBJ2-1, with a weak D call TRBD2 (6 bases). CDR1 and CDR2 (germline): SGDLS, YYNGEE. The CDR3 length is 16 residues. The ends were cut back, 3 bases at V and 3 bases at J, with 16 bases in the middle. The CDR3 loop is CASSDRVGTLYNEQFF. CDR3 bases: TGTGCCAGCAGCGACAGAGTGGGGACTCTCTACAATGAGCAGTTCTTC.

The chain uses TRBV24-1 and TRBJ2-2; 12 nucleotides line up with TRBD1. Germline V gene sequence: CDR1 KGHDR, CDR2 SFDVKD. This CDR3 is 15 amino acids long. V was pared by 7 bases and J by 4 bases, with 3 bases of the junction left unmatched. CDR3 nucleotides: TGTGCCACCAGCGGGACAGGGGGCGCCACCGGGGAGCTGTTTTTT. Its translation is CATSGTGGATGELFF.

The chain has TRBV7-9 and TRBJ2-1; possible D gene TRBD2, 6 bases. V was trimmed by 6 bases and J by 0 bases, leaving 15 bases between them. This CDR3 contains 16 residues. Germline CDR1 is SEHNR and CDR2 is FQNEAQ (reference sequence). The CDR3 region is CASREIRGSSYNEQFF. CDR3 in DNA: TGTGCCAGCAGAGAGATTCGGGGGAGCTCCTACAATGAGCAGTTCTTC.

The chain uses TRBV4-2 and TRBJ2-1; TRBD2 matches 8 bases. Germline lookup yields CDR1 LGHNA and CDR2 YNFKEQ. This CDR3 is built from 16 residues. After removal of 0 bases from V and 9 bases from J, the junction contained 10 bases not matched to a gene. CDR3: CASSQDHPGGLGEQFF. In DNA form, the CDR3 reads TGTGCCAGCAGCCAAGATCATCCGGGGGGGCTGGGTGAGCAGTTCTTC.

The J gene is TRBJ1-4, the V gene TRBV30, with D unresolved. V dropped 0 bases and J dropped 8 bases, with 4 bases sitting between them. Germline CDR1 and CDR2: GTSNPN and SVGIG (reference sequence). The CDR3 loop spans 11 amino acids. The CDR3 here is CAWSVEEKLFF. The CDR3 coding sequence is TGTGCCTGGAGTGTCGAGGAAAAACTGTTTTTT. The whole variable domain, filled in from reference TRBV30 and TRBJ1-4, reads SQTIHQWPATLVQPVGSPLSLECTVEGTSNPNLYWYRQAAGRGLQLLFYSVGIGQISSEVPQNLSASRPQDRQFILSSKKLLLSDSGFYLCAWSVEEKLFFGSGTQLSVL.

The chain employs TRBV12-3 or TRBV12-4 and TRBJ1-6; D is unresolved. V shed 2 bases and J shed 5 bases, with 4 bases lying between them. This CDR3 has 13 amino acids. This chain's CDR3 is CASSLIDNSPLHF. CDR3 bases: TGTGCCAGCAGTTTAATAGATAATTCACCCCTCCACTTT.

The gene calls are TRBV19 and TRBJ2-1, with 13 bases matching TRBD2. V lost 4 bases, J lost 10 bases, and 7 bases stayed unmatched. There are 15 residues in the CDR3. Germline assignment: CDR1 LNHDA and CDR2 SQIVND (reference sequence). This CDR3 is CASSTPGLAGNEQFF. CDR3 in DNA: TGTGCCAGTAGTACCCCGGGACTAGCGGGAAACGAGCAGTTCTTC. The entire variable domain, with the rest obtained from reference TRBV19 and TRBJ2-1, is as follows: DGGITQSPKYLFRKEGQNVTLSCEQNLNHDAMYWYRQDPGQGLRLIYYSQIVNDFQKGDIAEGYSVSREKKESFPLTVTSAQKNPTAFYLCASSTPGLAGNEQFFGPGTRLTVL.

The chain couples TRBV3-1 (or the pseudogene TRBV3-2) to TRBJ1-1, with TRBD1 as a possible D gene (5 bases). CDR1 and CDR2 from the germline V gene are LGHDT and YNNKEL (reference sequence). The CDR3 length is 14 residues. V lost 1 base and J lost 5, with 11 bases in between. DNA for the CDR3: TGTGCCAGCAGCCAAGCTTACAGGTATACTGAAGCTTTCTTT. Its protein is CASSQAYRYTEAFF.

This sequence joins TRBV5-1 and TRBJ2-1, with 11 bases that match TRBD2. Per germline, CDR1 SGHRS and CDR2 YFSETQ. J lost 9 bases, V lost 1 base, and 9 bases had no gene match. CDR3 length equals 16 residues. CDR3 sequence (DNA): TGCGCCAGCAGCTTGAGTACCGGTCTAGCGGGAGGTGAGCAGTTCTTC. It is translated as CASSLSTGLAGGEQFF.

The chain carries TRBV6-5 and TRBJ2-5; possible D gene TRBD2, 7 bases. From germline, CDR1 is MNHEY and CDR2 SVGAGI. This CDR3 has 14 residues. The germline V and J ends were trimmed by 5 bases and 5 bases, with 15 bases remaining between them. The CDR3 sequence: CASSPVGGRETQYF. Written as DNA, the CDR3 is TGTGCCAGCAGTCCGGTCGGGGGGCGGGAGACCCAGTACTTC.

This clone was seen a handful of times. The chain links TRBV6-5 to TRBJ1-6; unclear D gene. V was clipped by 3 bases and J by 8 bases, with 14 bases between them. CDR1 is MNHEY and CDR2 is SVGAGI in the germline V gene. CDR3 length equals 15 residues. In DNA, the CDR3 is TGTGCCAGCAGTTATCGTGGCCCCCGGGATTCACCCCTCCACTTT. Its translation: CASSYRGPRDSPLHF.

This CDR3 reads CASSPATGWDTEAFF. The DNA for the CDR3 is TGTGCCAGTAGTCCTGCCACAGGGTGGGACACTGAAGCTTTCTTT. This chain uses TRBV19 with TRBJ1-1, with D perhaps matching TRBD1 (6 bases). V lost 5 bases and J 3 bases, leaving 16 bases between the germline ends. Per germline, CDR1 LNHDA and CDR2 SQIVND (reference sequence). CDR3 length: 15 amino acids.

The rearrangement uses TRBV19 and TRBJ1-1; the D gene is possibly TRBD1 (5 bases). In germline, CDR1 is LNHDA, CDR2 SQIVND (reference sequence). The CDR3 covers 15 residues. Trimming stripped 3 bases from V and 4 bases from J, with 15 bases between. The CDR3 reads CASSMGPLVSTEAFF. CDR3 coding DNA: TGTGCCAGTAGTATGGGGCCGTTGGTGAGCACTGAAGCTTTCTTT.

A single count supports this clone. This chain joins TRBV5-1 and TRBJ2-1, with 10 bases that match TRBD2. The CDR3 loop spans 16 amino acids. Trimming cost V 2 bases and J 6 bases; bases outside gene matches: 8. Germline V gene sequence: CDR1 SGHRS, CDR2 YFSETQ. The CDR3 spells CASSFIAGGNSNEQFF. In DNA form, the CDR3 reads TGCGCCAGCAGCTTTATAGCGGGGGGAAATAGCAATGAGCAGTTCTTC.

The V gene is TRBV13, the J gene TRBJ1-5, with TRBD1 matching 8 bases. The CDR3 contains 17 residues. The V and J ends lost 3 bases and 6 bases, in that order; junction bases with no gene match: 13. Germline V gene sequence: CDR1 PRHDT, CDR2 FYEKMQ (reference sequence). The CDR3, as DNA: TGTGCCAGCAGCTTCACTGAAGACAGGGGCTCGGGTCAGCCCCAGCATTTT. Its protein product is CASSFTEDRGSGQPQHF.

This chain uses TRBV7-9 with TRBJ1-6; possible D gene TRBD1, 5 bases. Trimming shortened V by 6 bases and J by 9 bases, and 21 bases separated the two germline ends. The germline CDR1 and CDR2 sequences are SEHNR and FQNEAQ (reference sequence). CDR3 length: 16 residues. The CDR3 sequence is CASSSPGQGVTSPLHF. In DNA, the CDR3 is TGTGCCAGCAGTTCGCCTGGGCAGGGTGTTACTTCACCCCTCCACTTT.